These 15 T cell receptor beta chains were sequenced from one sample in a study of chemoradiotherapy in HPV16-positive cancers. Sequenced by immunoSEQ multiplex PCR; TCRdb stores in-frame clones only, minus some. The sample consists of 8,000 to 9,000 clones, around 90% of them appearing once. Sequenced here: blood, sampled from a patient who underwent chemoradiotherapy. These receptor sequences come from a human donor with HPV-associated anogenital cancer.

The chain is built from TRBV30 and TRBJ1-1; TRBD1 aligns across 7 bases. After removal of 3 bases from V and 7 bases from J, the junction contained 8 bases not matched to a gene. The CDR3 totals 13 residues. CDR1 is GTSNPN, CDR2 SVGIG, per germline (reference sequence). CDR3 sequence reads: CAWRLNRGSEAFF. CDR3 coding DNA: TGTGCCTGGAGATTAAACAGGGGCAGTGAAGCTTTCTTT.

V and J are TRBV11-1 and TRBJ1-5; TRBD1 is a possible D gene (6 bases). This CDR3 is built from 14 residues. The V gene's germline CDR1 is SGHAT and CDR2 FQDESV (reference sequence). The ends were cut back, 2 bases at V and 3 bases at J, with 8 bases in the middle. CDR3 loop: CASSLSGDNQPQHF. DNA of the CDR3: TGTGCCAGCAGCTTATCAGGGGACAATCAGCCCCAGCATTTT.

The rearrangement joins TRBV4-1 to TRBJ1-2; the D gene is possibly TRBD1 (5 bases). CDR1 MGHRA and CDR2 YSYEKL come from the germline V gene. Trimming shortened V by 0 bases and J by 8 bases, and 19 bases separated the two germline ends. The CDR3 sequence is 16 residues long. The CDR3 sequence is CASSQDPPELGEGYTF. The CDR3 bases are TGCGCCAGCAGCCAAGATCCCCCGGAGCTGGGGGAGGGCTACACCTTC.

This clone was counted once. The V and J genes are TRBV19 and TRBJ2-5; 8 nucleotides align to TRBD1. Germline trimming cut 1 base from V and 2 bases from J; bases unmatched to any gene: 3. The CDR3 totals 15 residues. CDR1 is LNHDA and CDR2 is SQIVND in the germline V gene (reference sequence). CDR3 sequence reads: CASSIVGTGQETQYF. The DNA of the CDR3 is TGTGCCAGTAGTATAGTGGGGACAGGTCAAGAGACCCAGTACTTC. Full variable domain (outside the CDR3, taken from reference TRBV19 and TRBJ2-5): DGGITQSPKYLFRKEGQNVTLSCEQNLNHDAMYWYRQDPGQGLRLIYYSQIVNDFQKGDIAEGYSVSREKKESFPLTVTSAQKNPTAFYLCASSIVGTGQETQYFGPGTRLLVL.

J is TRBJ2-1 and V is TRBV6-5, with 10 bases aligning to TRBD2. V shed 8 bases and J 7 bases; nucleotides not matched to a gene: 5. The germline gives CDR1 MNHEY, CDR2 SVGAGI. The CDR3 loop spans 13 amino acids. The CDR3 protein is CASHGTSDNEQFF. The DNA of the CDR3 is TGTGCCAGCCACGGGACTAGCGATAATGAGCAGTTCTTC.

CDR3 in amino acids: CASSLSGGPGTDTQYF. CDR3 nucleotide sequence: TGTGCCAGCAGCCTTTCGGGAGGGCCCGGTACAGATACGCAGTATTTT. This chain connects TRBV7-9 to TRBJ2-3, with TRBD2 matching over 8 bases. CDR3 size: 16 residues. CDR1 and CDR2 (germline): SEHNR, FQNEAQ (reference sequence). V lost 5 bases, J lost 3 bases, and 10 bases stayed unmatched.

CDR3 DNA sequence: TGTGCCAGCAGCCAAGCGACTCAGGGCAATGAGCAGTTCTTC. Protein product: CASSQATQGNEQFF. The chain links TRBV4-2 to TRBJ2-1; possible D gene TRBD1, 5 bases. This CDR3 contains 14 residues. The V end lost 1 base, the J end lost 6 bases, and 10 bases lay between the germline ends. Germline lookup yields CDR1 LGHNA and CDR2 YNFKEQ.

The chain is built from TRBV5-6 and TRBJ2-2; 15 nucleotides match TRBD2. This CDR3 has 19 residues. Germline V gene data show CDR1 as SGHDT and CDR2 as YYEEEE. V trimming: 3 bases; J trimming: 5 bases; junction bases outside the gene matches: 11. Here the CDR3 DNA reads TGTGCCAGCAGCTCCGGGACTAGCGGGAGGTCCCGTCTTACCGGGGAGCTGTTTTTT. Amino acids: CASSSGTSGRSRLTGELFF.

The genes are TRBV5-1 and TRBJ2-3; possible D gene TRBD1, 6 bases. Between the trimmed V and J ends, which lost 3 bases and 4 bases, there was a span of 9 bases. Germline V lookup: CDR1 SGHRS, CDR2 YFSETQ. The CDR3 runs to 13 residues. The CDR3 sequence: CASSSTGPDTQYF. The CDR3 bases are TGCGCCAGCAGCTCCACAGGGCCAGATACGCAGTATTTT.

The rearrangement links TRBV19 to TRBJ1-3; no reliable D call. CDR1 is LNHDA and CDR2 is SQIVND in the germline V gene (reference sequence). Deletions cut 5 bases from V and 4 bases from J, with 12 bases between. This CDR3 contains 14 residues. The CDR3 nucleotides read TGTGCCAGTAGTGGATTCAGTGGAGGAAACACCATATATTTT. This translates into CASSGFSGGNTIYF.

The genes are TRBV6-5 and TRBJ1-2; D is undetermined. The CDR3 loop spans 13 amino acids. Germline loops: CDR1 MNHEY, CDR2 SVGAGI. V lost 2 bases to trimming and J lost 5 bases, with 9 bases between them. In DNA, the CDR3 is TGTGCCAGCAGTTACCTAGGGCAGTATGGCTACACCTTC. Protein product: CASSYLGQYGYTF.

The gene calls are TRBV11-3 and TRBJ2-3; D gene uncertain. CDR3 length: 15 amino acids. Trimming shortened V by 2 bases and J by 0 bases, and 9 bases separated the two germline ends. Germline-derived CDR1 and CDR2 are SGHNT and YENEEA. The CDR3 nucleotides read TGTGCCAGCAGCTTAAGTGGAACTAGCACAGATACGCAGTATTTT. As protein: CASSLSGTSTDTQYF.

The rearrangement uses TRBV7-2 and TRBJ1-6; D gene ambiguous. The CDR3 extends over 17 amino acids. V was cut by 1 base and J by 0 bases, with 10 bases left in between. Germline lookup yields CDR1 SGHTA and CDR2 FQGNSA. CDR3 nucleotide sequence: TGTGCCAGCAGCTTAGGTCTGGGTAGCTCCTATAATTCACCCCTCCACTTT. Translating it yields CASSLGLGSSYNSPLHF.

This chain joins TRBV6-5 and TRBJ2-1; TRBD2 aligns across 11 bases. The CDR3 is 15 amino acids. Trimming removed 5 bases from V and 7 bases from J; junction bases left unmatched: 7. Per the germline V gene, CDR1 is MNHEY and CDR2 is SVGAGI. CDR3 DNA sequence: TGTGCCAGCAGTAGGGGGGGACTAGCGGAAAATGAGCAGTTCTTC. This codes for CASSRGGLAENEQFF.

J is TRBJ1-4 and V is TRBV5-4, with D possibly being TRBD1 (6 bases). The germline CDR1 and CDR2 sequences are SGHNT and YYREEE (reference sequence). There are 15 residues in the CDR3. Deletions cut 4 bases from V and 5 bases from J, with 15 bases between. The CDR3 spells CASSPAATGNEKLFF. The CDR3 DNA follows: TGTGCCAGCAGCCCGGCGGCGACAGGCAATGAAAAACTGTTTTTT.